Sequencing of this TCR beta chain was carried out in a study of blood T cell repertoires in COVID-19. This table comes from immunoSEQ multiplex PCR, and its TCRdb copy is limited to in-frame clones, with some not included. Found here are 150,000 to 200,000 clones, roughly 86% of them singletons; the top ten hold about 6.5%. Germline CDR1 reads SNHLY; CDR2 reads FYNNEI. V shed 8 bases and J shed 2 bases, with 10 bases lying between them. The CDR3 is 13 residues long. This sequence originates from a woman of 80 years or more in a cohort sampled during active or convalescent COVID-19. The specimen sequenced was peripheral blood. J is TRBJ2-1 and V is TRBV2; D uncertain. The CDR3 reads CASVLTAYNEQFF. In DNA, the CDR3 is TGTGCCAGCGTCCTGACTGCCTACAATGAGCAGTTCTTC.